This T cell receptor (beta chain) is drawn from a study of T-cell reconstitution after alpha-beta-depleted transplantation in children (TCRdb year 2016). About the study as a whole: Using TCR repertoire profiling, the study followed T-cell immune reconstitution in a quantitative way in children after TCRalphabeta/CD19-depleted allogeneic hematopoietic cell transplantation.

The sample holds many counts of this clonotype. There is no known antigen for this receptor. Base-call qualities are not available, and no considerably larger clone is one nucleotide away. The library was generated by PCR. The instrument given in TCRdb is Illumina HiSeq 2500. To normalize quantification of the TCRbeta repertoire, the TCR libraries were built with molecular barcoding that relied on unique molecular identifiers. The public sequencing data were trimmed at Q25 with fastp and processed into clonotypes with MiXCR by TCRdb, which kept only in-frame beta chains. Merged by CDR3 protein, the rows form single entries marked with the most common genes and DNA. Recorded for this sample are roughly 200,000 distinct CDR3 sequences; around 10% of them occurred a single time. Around 6.2% of the sample belongs to the ten largest clones. CDR1 and CDR2 are drawn from the germline V gene: SGHTA, FQGNSA. The CDR3 holds 13 amino acids from the cysteine to the phenylalanine. Just the 39-base CDR3 DNA is kept, in frame starting at base 1. Relative to germline, V is 4 bases shorter and J is 4 bases shorter, with 10 bases between their ends.

Sequenced material: PBMCs from the stem cell graft donor, taken from the stem cell graft. This receptor chain uses TRBV7-2 and TRBJ2-5, with no confident D gene call. The clonotype was recovered from a human donor who donated a stem cell graft to a child with acute lymphoblastic leukemia. The DNA sequence is TGTGCCAGCAGCTCCCACGCGGTAGAGACCCAGTACTTC. Its amino acids are CASSSHAVETQYF.